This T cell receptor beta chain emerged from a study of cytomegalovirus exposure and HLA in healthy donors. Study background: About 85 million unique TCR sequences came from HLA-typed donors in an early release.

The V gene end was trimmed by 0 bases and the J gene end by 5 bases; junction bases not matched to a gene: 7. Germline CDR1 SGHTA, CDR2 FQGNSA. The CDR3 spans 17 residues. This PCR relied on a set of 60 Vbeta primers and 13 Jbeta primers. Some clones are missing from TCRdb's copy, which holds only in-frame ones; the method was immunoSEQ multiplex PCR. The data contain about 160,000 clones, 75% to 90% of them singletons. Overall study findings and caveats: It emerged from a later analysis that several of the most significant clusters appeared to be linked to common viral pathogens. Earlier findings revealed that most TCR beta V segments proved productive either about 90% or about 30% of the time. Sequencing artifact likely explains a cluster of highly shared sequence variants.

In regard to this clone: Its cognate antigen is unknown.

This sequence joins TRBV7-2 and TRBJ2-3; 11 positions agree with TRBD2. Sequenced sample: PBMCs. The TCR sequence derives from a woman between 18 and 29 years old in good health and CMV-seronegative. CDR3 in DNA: TGTGCCAGCAGCTTAGCGTATACTAGCGGGAGTGAAGATACGCAGTATTTT. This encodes CASSLAYTSGSEDTQYF.